These 19 T cell receptor beta chains came from one sample sequenced in a study of T cell responses to AZD1222 COVID-19 vaccine. Using immunoSEQ multiplex PCR, the repertoire was profiled, and TCRdb retains in-frame clones only, with some absent. Of under 250,000 clones in the sample, about 92% were seen once. The sample in question was peripheral blood, obtained on day 0 of MenACWY control vaccination. Receptors originate from an adult in good health.

The gene calls are TRBV19 and TRBJ1-4, with TRBD1 matching over 8 bases. V lost 10 bases to trimming and J lost 3 bases; unmatched junction nucleotides: 7. CDR1 and CDR2 (germline): LNHDA, SQIVND (reference sequence). CDR3 length equals 14 residues. The CDR3 DNA reads TGTGCCACGCGACGGACAGGGTCTAATGAAAAACTGTTTTTT. It translates to CATRRTGSNEKLFF.

The gene calls are TRBV6-5 and TRBJ1-2, with D maybe TRBD1 (6 bases). CDR3 length: 15 amino acids. V was trimmed by 7 bases and J by 0 bases, leaving 15 bases between them. Germline CDR1 is MNHEY and CDR2 is SVGAGI. CDR3: CASTGRGGTNYGYTF. CDR3 sequence (DNA): TGTGCCAGCACCGGGCGGGGGGGCACTAACTATGGCTACACCTTC.

The rearrangement joins TRBV11-3 to TRBJ2-3; 10 bases are a match to TRBD2. The CDR3 runs to 16 residues. Per the germline V gene, CDR1 is SGHNT and CDR2 is YENEEA. The trim removed 3 bases at V and 4 bases at J, leaving 7 bases unmatched. CDR3 in amino acids: CASSLGSGGSADTQYF. The CDR3 coding sequence is TGTGCCAGCAGCTTGGGTAGCGGGGGGAGTGCAGATACGCAGTATTTT.

The chain is built from TRBV5-6 and TRBJ1-2; unclear D gene. Germline V gives CDR1 SGHDT, CDR2 YYEEEE. The CDR3 length is 15 residues. V shed 4 bases and J shed 3 bases, with 16 bases lying between them. The CDR3 coding sequence is TGTGCCAGCAGCGCGCCTAGGTCGGCACACTATGGCTACACCTTC. Protein product: CASSAPRSAHYGYTF.

This chain uses TRBV18 with TRBJ2-3; 8 bases fit TRBD2. Germline V lookup: CDR1 KGHSH, CDR2 LQKENI. J gave up 2 bases and V 1 base, and 2 bases lay outside the gene matches. The CDR3 length is 15 residues. CDR3 coding DNA: TGTGCCAGCTCACCACGGACTAGCCTCACAGATACGCAGTATTTT. Translation: CASSPRTSLTDTQYF.

The chain uses TRBV19 and TRBJ1-1; TRBD1 matches at 10 bases. The V segment lost 4 bases and the J segment 1 base; nucleotides outside the gene matches: 9. The CDR3 loop spans 17 amino acids. Germline CDR1 reads LNHDA; CDR2 reads SQIVND (reference sequence). As DNA, the CDR3 is TGTGCCAGTAGTAGACTCCGGGACAGGGGAGAGAACACTGAAGCTTTCTTT. Translation: CASSRLRDRGENTEAFF.

The genes are TRBV7-8 and TRBJ2-1; 11 bases match TRBD2. This CDR3 is built from 16 residues. Trimming at V came to 5 bases and at J to 4 bases, leaving 7 bases not matched to a gene. Germline V gene data show CDR1 as SGHVS and CDR2 as FQNEAQ. In nucleotides, the CDR3 is TGTGCCAGCAGCCGAGTTGGGACTAGCGGATACAATGAGCAGTTCTTC. It encodes CASSRVGTSGYNEQFF.

The chain carries TRBV2 and TRBJ2-3; unclear D gene. The CDR3 contains 14 residues. Looked up from germline, CDR1 is SNHLY and CDR2 is FYNNEI. V lost 2 bases and J 2 bases, leaving 8 bases between the germline ends. This CDR3 reads CASSEFQPTDTQYF. The CDR3 coding sequence is TGTGCCAGCAGTGAATTCCAGCCCACAGATACGCAGTATTTT. Full variable domain (rest looked up from reference TRBV2 and TRBJ2-3): EPEVTQTPSHQVTQMGQEVILRCVPISNHLYFYWYRQILGQKVEFLVSFYNNEISEKSEIFDDQFSVERPDGSNFTLKIRSTKLEDSAMYFCASSEFQPTDTQYFGPGTRLTVL.

The chain uses TRBV28 and TRBJ1-1, with D possibly matching TRBD1 (6 bases). V was trimmed by 4 bases and J by 11 bases, leaving 17 bases between them. This CDR3 region has 13 residues. In germline, CDR1 is MDHEN, CDR2 SYDVKM. CDR3 in amino acids: CASSWTAPKKAFF. The DNA for the CDR3 is TGTGCCAGCAGTTGGACAGCACCTAAGAAGGCTTTCTTT.

This sequence joins TRBV5-1 and TRBJ1-1, with D perhaps TRBD1 (6 bases). The CDR3 sequence is 15 residues long. V was pared by 4 bases and J by 4 bases, with 17 bases between. Per the germline V gene, CDR1 is SGHRS and CDR2 is YFSETQ. CDR3 bases: TGCGCCAGCAGCCGGACATCAGGGGATTCCACTGAAGCTTTCTTT. It translates to CASSRTSGDSTEAFF.

The chain links TRBV28 to TRBJ2-3; a possible D gene is TRBD1 (5 bases). From germline, CDR1 is MDHEN and CDR2 SYDVKM. The CDR3 loop spans 12 amino acids. Trimming shortened V by 5 bases and J by 8 bases, and 11 bases separated the two germline ends. CDR3 in DNA: TGTGCCAGCAGTCCGCTGCAGGGTACGCAGTATTTT. Protein: CASSPLQGTQYF.

The chain carries TRBV2 and TRBJ2-7, with unresolved D. From germline, CDR1 is SNHLY and CDR2 FYNNEI. The V gene lost 8 bases and the J gene lost 7 bases, with 18 bases spanning the gap. The CDR3 extends over 13 amino acids. CDR3 in DNA: TGTGCCAGCCTCCGAAATAAAGTGGGGGAGCAGTACTTC. It is translated as CASLRNKVGEQYF.

The chain links TRBV4-2 to TRBJ2-2; perhaps TRBD1 as D (5 bases). V dropped 0 bases and J dropped 15 bases, with 14 bases sitting between them. The germline gives CDR1 LGHNA, CDR2 YNFKEQ. This CDR3 spans 13 amino acids. CDR3 bases: TGTGCCAGCAGCCAAGATCCAGGGCCAGGCTTGTTTTTT. It specifies CASSQDPGPGLFF.

The V call is TRBV4-1, the J call TRBJ1-3; D unclear. CDR3 length: 14 residues. Between the trimmed V and J ends, which lost 4 bases and 4 bases, there was a span of 11 bases. Looked up from germline, CDR1 is MGHRA and CDR2 is YSYEKL. The CDR3 region is CASSLERGGNTIYF. CDR3 nucleotide sequence: TGCGCCAGCAGCCTTGAACGTGGGGGAAACACCATATATTTT.

The chain employs TRBV7-2 and TRBJ2-2; tentative D call: TRBD2 (6 bases). Germline V CDR1 and CDR2: SGHTA, FQGNSA. Trimming cost V 8 bases and J 0 bases, with 10 bases left between them. The CDR3 covers 14 residues. CDR3 region: CASFGSPNTGELFF. The CDR3 DNA reads TGTGCCAGCTTCGGGAGCCCGAACACCGGGGAGCTGTTTTTT.

The V call is TRBV6-5, the J call TRBJ1-2, with D tentatively TRBD1 (5 bases). V lost 5 bases and J lost 4, with 11 bases in between. Germline V lookup: CDR1 MNHEY, CDR2 SVGAGI. This CDR3 contains 13 residues. The CDR3 DNA sequence: TGTGCCAGCAGTCGGGGGAGTCCCTATGGCTACACCTTC. Protein: CASSRGSPYGYTF.

The chain combines TRBV3-1 (or the pseudogene TRBV3-2) with TRBJ1-2; the match to TRBD1 covers 7 bases. CDR1 is LGHDT, CDR2 YNNKEL, per germline (reference sequence). Trimming removed 2 bases from V and 4 bases from J; junction bases left unmatched: 13. This CDR3 is 17 amino acids long. CDR3 bases: TGTGCCAGCAGCCAACTAGGCGCGACAGGGTCAAGCTATGGCTACACCTTC. It codes for CASSQLGATGSSYGYTF.

The V gene is TRBV29-1, the J gene TRBJ2-3, with D perhaps TRBD1 (6 bases). The ends were cut back, 7 bases at V and 3 bases at J, with 17 bases in the middle. CDR3 size: 14 residues. The germline V gene has CDR1 SQVTM and CDR2 ANQGSEA. The CDR3 bases are TGCAGCGGTGGTGTGACAGGCGGTACAGATACGCAGTATTTT. It codes for CSGGVTGGTDTQYF.

The J gene is TRBJ1-4, the V gene TRBV2; D might be TRBD1 (5 bases). CDR3 length equals 15 residues. The ends were cut back, 4 bases at V and 7 bases at J, with 16 bases in the middle. The germline gives CDR1 SNHLY, CDR2 FYNNEI. The CDR3 DNA reads TGTGCCAGCAGTGCCAGGGCAGGGCCGGCTGAAAAACTGTTTTTT. Protein: CASSARAGPAEKLFF.